The 11 T cell receptor beta chains below were found in one sample sequenced in a study of response to subunit inactivated influenza vaccine. TCRdb analysed the RT-PCR reads with MiXCR anew, one entry per CDR3 protein. The table includes about 540,000 distinct CDR3 sequences, around 21% detected once. The sample was also linked to a second study, of T cells expressing NK-cell markers. From that paper: Researchers built TCR beta cDNA using 5'RACE template switching with UMIs.

The sample here was CD4+ T cells sorted from PBMCs, taken about 11 days after vaccination. Source of these receptors: a man between 50 and 59 years old who received an inactivated influenza vaccine.

The gene calls are TRBV4-2 and TRBJ2-5; TRBD1 might be the D (5 bases). The CDR3 is made up of 13 amino acids. Trimming took 4 bases from V and 2 from J, leaving 8 bases between them. Germline loops: CDR1 LGHNA, CDR2 YNFKEQ. CDR3 amino acids: CASSRTPQETQYF. DNA for the CDR3: TGTGCCAGCAGCCGGACACCTCAAGAGACCCAGTACTTC.

In its sample, this clonotype was seen a few times. V is TRBV3-1 and J is TRBJ1-2, with D maybe TRBD1 (5 bases). From germline, CDR1 is LGHDT and CDR2 YNNKEL (reference sequence). V lost 4 bases and J lost 3, with 9 bases in between. There are 13 residues in the CDR3. The CDR3 DNA reads as TGTGCCAGCAGCCCAGCAGGGTACTATGGCTACACCTTC. It translates to CASSPAGYYGYTF.

The rearrangement joins TRBV7-3 to TRBJ2-1; tentatively, D is TRBD1 or TRBD2 (5 bases each). Germline V lookup: CDR1 SGHTA, CDR2 FQGTGA. Deletions cut 0 bases from V and 15 bases from J, with 12 bases between. The CDR3 covers 12 residues. The CDR3 nucleotides are TGTGCCAGCAGCTTAACCGGGACGGTTAGGTTCTTC. This encodes CASSLTGTVRFF.

This sequence joins TRBV7-2 and TRBJ2-5; 10 bases agree with TRBD2. The CDR3 covers 15 residues. V gave up 5 bases and J gave up 1 base; unmatched junction bases: 4. The germline V gene has CDR1 SGHTA and CDR2 FQGNSA. CDR3 loop: CASSQLAGSQETQYF. The CDR3 DNA reads TGTGCCAGCAGCCAACTAGCGGGATCCCAAGAGACCCAGTACTTC.

The chain recombines TRBV30 with TRBJ2-7, with D possibly TRBD2 on 6 matching bases. The CDR3 consists of 13 residues. The ends were cut back, 0 bases at V and 4 bases at J, with 10 bases in the middle. Germline V CDR1 and CDR2: GTSNPN, SVGIG (reference sequence). CDR3 bases: TGTGCCTGGAGTGTTCTAGCGATGTACGAGCAGTACTTC. It encodes CAWSVLAMYEQYF.

The V call is TRBV6-2 or TRBV6-3, the J call TRBJ2-7, with TRBD1 identical over 7 bases. The V gene end was trimmed by 0 bases and the J gene end by 2 bases; junction bases not matched to a gene: 7. This CDR3 has 16 residues. Per germline, CDR1 MNHEY and CDR2 SVGEGT. This CDR3 reads CASSYSKAQGAYEQYF. The DNA for the CDR3 is TGTGCCAGCAGTTACTCGAAGGCGCAGGGGGCCTACGAGCAGTACTTC.

This clonotype was seen repeatedly, ten times or more. V is TRBV7-9 and J is TRBJ1-2; D is undetermined. Trimming stripped 2 bases from V and 6 bases from J, with 10 bases between. Germline CDR1 is SEHNR and CDR2 is FQNEAQ (reference sequence). The CDR3 consists of 13 residues. The CDR3 region is CASSLPRRDGYTF. CDR3 bases: TGTGCCAGCAGCTTACCCCGAAGGGATGGCTACACCTTC.

Only a few counts were recorded for this clonotype. The rearrangement uses TRBV12-3 or TRBV12-4 and TRBJ2-1, with D maybe TRBD1 (6 bases). V lost 2 bases to trimming and J lost 8 bases, with 10 bases between them. The CDR3 totals 13 residues. The CDR3 nucleotides read TGTGCCAGCAGTTTAACGAACAGGGATGAGCAGTTCTTC. Protein product: CASSLTNRDEQFF.

The V gene is TRBV6-2 or TRBV6-3, the J gene TRBJ1-4; D possibly corresponds to TRBD1 (5 bases). The CDR3 is made up of 15 amino acids. The V and J ends lost 4 bases and 3 bases respectively, with 12 bases between them. Germline V lookup: CDR1 MNHEY, CDR2 SVGEGT. CDR3 protein: CASSSGYAANEKLFF. CDR3 bases: TGTGCCAGCAGTTCAGGGTACGCGGCTAATGAAAAACTGTTTTTT.

This chain connects TRBV7-2 to TRBJ2-7, with 12 nucleotides matching TRBD2. With 1 base clipped from V and 5 bases from J, the junction kept 9 bases outside the gene matches. Per the germline V gene, CDR1 is SGHTA and CDR2 is FQGNSA. This CDR3 contains 17 residues. Here the CDR3 reads CASSLVGLAGPGHEQYF. The CDR3 nucleotides are TGTGCCAGCAGCTTAGTTGGACTAGCGGGACCGGGGCACGAGCAGTACTTC.

This rearrangement joins TRBV12-3 or TRBV12-4 to TRBJ2-7; TRBD1 agrees at 8 bases. This CDR3 is built from 15 residues. V was clipped by 1 base and J by 2 bases; unmatched bases: 4. The CDR3 nucleotides read TGTGCCAGCAGTTTAGGACAGGGGAGTCCCTACGAGCAGTACTTC. Amino acid sequence: CASSLGQGSPYEQYF.